This T cell receptor beta chain is drawn from a study of molecular identifiers for immune sequencing clone quantification. Study as a whole: In replicates, RNA taken from approximately 20,000 or 98,000 naive CD8 cells was divided five ways, and four portions underwent sequencing.

TCRdb re-called the PCR reads through MiXCR, storing one row per CDR3 protein. The sample consists of roughly 8,000 distinct CDR3 sequences, about a third of them appearing once. In its sample, this clonotype was seen a few times. The antigen remains unidentified. Trimming pared 4 bases from V and 2 bases from J, leaving 25 bases between. The CDR3 extends over 19 amino acids. Germline loops: CDR1 MNHEY, CDR2 SVGEGT. Points from the study as a whole: Spiked Jurkat TCR RNA originating from one cell could reportedly be identified amid approximately 950,000 naive cells. Clones above 20 RNA copies contained over 99% of effector molecules and under 1% of naive molecules.

Sorting isolated naive CD8 T cells as CD8+CD4-CCR7+CD45RA+ events. The receptor comes from a human donor in good health. Some libraries in this study had Jurkat cell RNA spiked in. Sequencing input: naive CD8+ T cells from blood, with Jurkat cell RNA spiked in. Subset noted: FACS-sorted CD8+CD4-CCR7+CD45RA+ naive T cells. V usage is TRBV6-2 or TRBV6-3 and J usage is TRBJ2-3; no clear D. CDR3 in DNA: TGTGCCAGCAGTTGGCAGGAAACAATTACTACTCCGAACACAGATACGCAGTATTTT. Translation: CASSWQETITTPNTDTQYF.